This TCR beta chain was sequenced for a study of T cell changes during pregnancy in multiple sclerosis. Only in-frame clones appear in the TCRdb table, and some are missing; sequencing was by immunoSEQ multiplex PCR. The sample includes around 49,000 clones, 85% to 95% of them seen just once. The germline V gene encodes CDR1 LGHNA and CDR2 YSLEER. The CDR3 contains 15 residues. V was trimmed by 1 base and J by 1 base, leaving 8 bases between them. The sample here was CD8+ T cells from peripheral blood mononuclear cells, taken in the first trimester of pregnancy. The TCR was taken from a female donor with multiple sclerosis, enrolled in a pregnancy study. The chain employs TRBV4-3 and TRBJ1-3, with D tentatively TRBD1 (6 bases). The CDR3 loop is CASSQGTGSGNTIYF. CDR3 sequence (DNA): TGCGCCAGCAGCCAAGGAACAGGGTCTGGAAACACCATATATTTT.